These T cell receptor beta chains were read from a single sample in a study of beta chain features in type 1 diabetes. Assay used: immunoSEQ multiplex PCR; TCRdb lists only in-frame clones, some missing. The data show 310,000 or so clones, about 15% seen once. The sequencing sample was made of naive CD4+ T cells from blood. These receptors came from a man younger than 35 with type 1 diabetes. The CDR3 runs from the conserved cysteine through the conserved F or W. Each record gives: J gene, V gene, CDR3 protein.

>TRBJ2-1|TRBV7-2
CASRRPGLSRDEQFF
>TRBJ2-7|TRBV7-9
CASSLVPAGAGYEQYF
>TRBJ2-3|TRBV14
CASSRLPGLAGEGSDTQYF
>TRBJ1-4|TRBV5-1
CASSLGQQGEKLFF
>TRBJ2-1|TRBV5-4
CASSLSGRNEQFF
>TRBJ2-7|TRBV7-2
CASSNLYEQYF
>TRBJ2-7|TRBV18
CASSPPNGVVYEQYF
>TRBJ2-2|TRBV29-1
CSVENHRARGELFF
>TRBJ2-7|TRBV30
CAYSTLRVTGGHAYEQYF
>TRBJ2-1|TRBV28
CASSLGLLPANEQFF
>TRBJ1-6|TRBV11-2
CASSPRSTPLHF
>TRBJ1-4|TRBV6-5
CATRSGGRWEKLFF
>TRBJ1-2|TRBV5-6
CASSSGSGYTF
>TRBJ2-7|TRBV28
CASSDSSLEQYF
>TRBJ2-7|TRBV28
CASSAPGGRYEQYF
>TRBJ2-7|TRBV5-4
CASSLGGTSGRYEQYF
>TRBJ2-7|TRBV30
CAWSVGAGAPEQYF
>TRBJ2-3|TRBV11-2
CASSLDSLAAISSTDTQYF
>TRBJ1-3|TRBV18
CASSRKGQGSGNTIYF